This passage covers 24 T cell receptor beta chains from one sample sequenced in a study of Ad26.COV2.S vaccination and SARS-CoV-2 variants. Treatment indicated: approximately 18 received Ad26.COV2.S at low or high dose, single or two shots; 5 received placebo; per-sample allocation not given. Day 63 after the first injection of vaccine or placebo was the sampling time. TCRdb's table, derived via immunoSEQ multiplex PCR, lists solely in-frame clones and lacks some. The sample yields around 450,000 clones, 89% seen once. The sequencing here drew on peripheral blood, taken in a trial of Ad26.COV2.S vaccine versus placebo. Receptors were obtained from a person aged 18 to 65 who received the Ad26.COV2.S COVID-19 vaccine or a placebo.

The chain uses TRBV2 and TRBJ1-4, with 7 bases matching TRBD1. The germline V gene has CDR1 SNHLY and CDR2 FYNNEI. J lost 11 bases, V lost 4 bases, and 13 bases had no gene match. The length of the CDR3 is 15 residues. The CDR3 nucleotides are TGTGCCAGCAGTGGACAGGGTACCCTAGGGCGGAAACTGTTTTTT. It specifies CASSGQGTLGRKLFF. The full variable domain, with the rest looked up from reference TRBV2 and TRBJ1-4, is EPEVTQTPSHQVTQMGQEVILRCVPISNHLYFYWYRQILGQKVEFLVSFYNNEISEKSEIFDDQFSVERPDGSNFTLKIRSTKLEDSAMYFCASSGQGTLGRKLFFGSGTQLSVL.

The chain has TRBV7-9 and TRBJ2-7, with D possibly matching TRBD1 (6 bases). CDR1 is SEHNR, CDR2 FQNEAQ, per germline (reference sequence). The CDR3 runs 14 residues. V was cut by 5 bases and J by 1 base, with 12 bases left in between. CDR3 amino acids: CASSLRDTSYEQYF. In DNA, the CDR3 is TGTGCCAGCAGCCTCCGGGACACGTCCTACGAGCAGTACTTC.

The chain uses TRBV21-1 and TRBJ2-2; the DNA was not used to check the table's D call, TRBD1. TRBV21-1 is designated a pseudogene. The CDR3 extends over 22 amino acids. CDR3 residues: CASSKGPAPGEDTFWGTGELFF. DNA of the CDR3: TGTGCCAGCAGCAAAGGCCCCGCTCCGGGCGAGGACACGTTTTGGGGCACCGGGGAGCTGTTTTTT.

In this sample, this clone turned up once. The DNA for the CDR3 is TGCAGCGTTGCCTATAGACTAGCGGGAGAAAGTATTGACAATGAGCAGTTCTTC. Translation gives CSVAYRLAGESIDNEQFF. The chain links TRBV29-1 to TRBJ2-1; 12 bases line up with TRBD2. Trimming removed 4 bases from V and 5 bases from J; junction bases left unmatched: 15. The germline V gene has CDR1 SQVTM and CDR2 ANQGSEA. This CDR3 is 18 amino acids long.

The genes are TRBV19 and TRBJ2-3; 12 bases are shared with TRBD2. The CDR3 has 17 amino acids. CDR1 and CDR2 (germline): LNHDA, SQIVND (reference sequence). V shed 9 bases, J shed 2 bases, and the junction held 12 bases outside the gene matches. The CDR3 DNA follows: TGTGCCAGCCACCCCCGCGGACTAGCGGGAATCACAGATACGCAGTATTTT. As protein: CASHPRGLAGITDTQYF.

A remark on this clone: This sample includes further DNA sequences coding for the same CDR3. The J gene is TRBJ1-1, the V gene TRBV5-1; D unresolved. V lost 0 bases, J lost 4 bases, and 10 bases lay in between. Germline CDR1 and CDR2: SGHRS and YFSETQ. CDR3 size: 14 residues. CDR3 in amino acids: CASSLEGWGTEAFF. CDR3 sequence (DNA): TGCGCCAGCAGCTTGGAGGGATGGGGCACTGAAGCTTTCTTT.

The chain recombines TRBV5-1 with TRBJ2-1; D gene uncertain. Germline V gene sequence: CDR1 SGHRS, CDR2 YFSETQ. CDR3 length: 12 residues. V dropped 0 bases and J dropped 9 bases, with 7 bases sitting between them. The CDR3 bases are TGCGCCAGCAGCTTGGGTGTTACTGAGCAGTTCTTC. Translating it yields CASSLGVTEQFF.

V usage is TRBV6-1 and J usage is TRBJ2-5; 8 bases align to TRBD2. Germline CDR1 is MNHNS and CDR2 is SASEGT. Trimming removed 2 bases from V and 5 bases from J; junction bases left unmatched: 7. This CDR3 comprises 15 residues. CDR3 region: CASSESSGSRETQYF. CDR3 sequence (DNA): TGTGCCAGCAGTGAATCGAGCGGGAGTCGGGAGACCCAGTACTTC.

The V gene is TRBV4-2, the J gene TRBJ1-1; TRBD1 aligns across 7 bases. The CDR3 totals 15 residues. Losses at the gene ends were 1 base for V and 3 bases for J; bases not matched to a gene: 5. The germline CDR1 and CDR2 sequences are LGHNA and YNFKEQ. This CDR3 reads CASSQGQGRDTEAFF. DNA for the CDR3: TGTGCCAGCAGCCAAGGACAGGGAAGGGACACTGAAGCTTTCTTT.

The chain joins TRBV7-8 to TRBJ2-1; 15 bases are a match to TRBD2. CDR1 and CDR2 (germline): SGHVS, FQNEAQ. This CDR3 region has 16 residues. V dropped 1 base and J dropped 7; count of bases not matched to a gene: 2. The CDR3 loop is CASSLGGTSGGNEQFF. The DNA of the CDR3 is TGTGCCAGCAGCTTAGGCGGGACTAGCGGGGGGAATGAGCAGTTCTTC.

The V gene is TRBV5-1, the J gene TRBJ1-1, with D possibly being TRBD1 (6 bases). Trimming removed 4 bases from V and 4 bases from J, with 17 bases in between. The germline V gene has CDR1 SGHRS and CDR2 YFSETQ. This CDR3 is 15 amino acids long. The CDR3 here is CASSTRGQQSTEAFF. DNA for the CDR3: TGCGCCAGCAGCACCAGGGGCCAGCAGAGCACTGAAGCTTTCTTT.

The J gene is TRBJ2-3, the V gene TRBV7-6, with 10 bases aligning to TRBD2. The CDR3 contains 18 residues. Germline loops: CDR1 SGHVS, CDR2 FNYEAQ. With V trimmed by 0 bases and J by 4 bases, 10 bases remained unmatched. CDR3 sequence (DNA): TGTGCCAGCAGCTTAGCCCCCCGCCTAGCGGGAGACGCAGATACGCAGTATTTT. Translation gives CASSLAPRLAGDADTQYF.

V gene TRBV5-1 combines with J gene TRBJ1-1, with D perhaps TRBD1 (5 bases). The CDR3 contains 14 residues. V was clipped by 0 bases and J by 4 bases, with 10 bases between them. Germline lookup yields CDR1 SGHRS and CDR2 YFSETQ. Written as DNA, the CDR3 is TGCGCCAGCAGCTTGGATGGGGGTGGCACTGAAGCTTTCTTT. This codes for CASSLDGGGTEAFF. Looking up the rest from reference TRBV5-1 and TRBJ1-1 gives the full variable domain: KAGVTQTPRYLIKTRGQQVTLSCSPISGHRSVSWYQQTPGQGLQFLFEYFSETQRNKGNFPGRFSGRQFSNSRSEMNVSTLELGDSALYLCASSLDGGGTEAFFGQGTRLTVV.

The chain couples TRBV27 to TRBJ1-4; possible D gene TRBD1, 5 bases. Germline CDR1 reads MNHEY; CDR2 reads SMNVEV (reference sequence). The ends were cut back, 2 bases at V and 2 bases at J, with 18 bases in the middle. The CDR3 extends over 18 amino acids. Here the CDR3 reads CASSLAGPVPGTNEKLFF. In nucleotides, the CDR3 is TGTGCCAGCAGTTTAGCGGGGCCGGTCCCGGGCACTAATGAAAAACTGTTTTTT.

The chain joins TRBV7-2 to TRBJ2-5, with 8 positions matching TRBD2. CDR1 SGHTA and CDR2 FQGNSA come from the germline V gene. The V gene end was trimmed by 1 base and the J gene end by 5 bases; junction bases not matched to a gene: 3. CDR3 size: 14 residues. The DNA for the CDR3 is TGTGCCAGCAGCTTAGGTTCGGGGGGGGAGACCCAGTACTTC. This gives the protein CASSLGSGGETQYF.

Here the CDR3 reads CASGLTLRDPWADTQYF. The CDR3 region has the DNA TGTGCTAGTGGTTTGACACTTCGGGACCCTTGGGCGGATACGCAGTATTTT. This chain links TRBV12-5 with TRBJ2-3; tentatively, D is TRBD1 or TRBD2 (5 bases each). CDR1 and CDR2 (germline): LGHNT, FRNRAP. V shed 2 bases and J shed 6 bases, with 21 bases lying between them. This CDR3 region has 17 residues.

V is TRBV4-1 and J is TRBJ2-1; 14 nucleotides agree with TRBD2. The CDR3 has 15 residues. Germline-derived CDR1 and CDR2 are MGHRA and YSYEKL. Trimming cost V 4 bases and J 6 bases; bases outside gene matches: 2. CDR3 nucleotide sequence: TGCGCCAGCAGCCCGGGACTAGCGGGGGCCAATGAGCAGTTCTTC. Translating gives CASSPGLAGANEQFF.

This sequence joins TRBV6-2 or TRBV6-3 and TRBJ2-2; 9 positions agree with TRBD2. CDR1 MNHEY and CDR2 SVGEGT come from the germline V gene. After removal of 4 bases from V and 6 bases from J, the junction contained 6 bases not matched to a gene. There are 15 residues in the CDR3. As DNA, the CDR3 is TGTGCCAGCAGTTTTTCGCGGGGGGGCCCCGGGGAGCTGTTTTTT. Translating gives CASSFSRGGPGELFF.

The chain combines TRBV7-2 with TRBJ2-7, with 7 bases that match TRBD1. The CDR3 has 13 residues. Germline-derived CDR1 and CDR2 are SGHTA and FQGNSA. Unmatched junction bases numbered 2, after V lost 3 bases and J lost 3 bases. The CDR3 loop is CASSLDRNYEQYV. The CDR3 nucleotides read TGTGCCAGCAGCTTGGACAGGAACTACGAGCAGTACGTC.

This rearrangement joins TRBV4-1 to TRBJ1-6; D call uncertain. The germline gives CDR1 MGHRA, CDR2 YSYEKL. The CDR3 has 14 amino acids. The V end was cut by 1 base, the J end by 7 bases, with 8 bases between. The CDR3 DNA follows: TGCGCCAGCAGCCAAGTCGGCAGAAATTCACCCCTCCACTTT. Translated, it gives CASSQVGRNSPLHF.

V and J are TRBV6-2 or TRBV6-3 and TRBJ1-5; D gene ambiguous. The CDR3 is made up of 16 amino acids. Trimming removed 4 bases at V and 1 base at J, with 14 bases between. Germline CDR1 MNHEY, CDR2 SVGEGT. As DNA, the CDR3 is TGTGCCAGCAGTTTCTTTTCCGGGTCCAGCAATCAGCCCCAGCATTTT. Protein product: CASSFFSGSSNQPQHF.

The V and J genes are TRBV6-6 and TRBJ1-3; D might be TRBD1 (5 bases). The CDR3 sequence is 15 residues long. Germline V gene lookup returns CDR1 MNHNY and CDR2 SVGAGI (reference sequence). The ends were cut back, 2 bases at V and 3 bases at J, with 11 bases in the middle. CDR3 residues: CASSYPVGVGNTIYF. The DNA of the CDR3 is TGTGCCAGCAGTTACCCCGTAGGGGTTGGAAACACCATATATTTT.

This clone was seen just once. This chain's CDR3 is CASSVNLRHSTDTQYF. DNA for the CDR3: TGTGCCAGCAGCGTAAATCTTCGACATAGCACAGATACGCAGTATTTT. V is TRBV9 and J is TRBJ2-3, with unresolved D. Germline V gene sequence: CDR1 SGDLS, CDR2 YYNGEE. V shed 1 base and J shed 0 bases, with 12 bases lying between them. The CDR3 is made up of 16 amino acids.

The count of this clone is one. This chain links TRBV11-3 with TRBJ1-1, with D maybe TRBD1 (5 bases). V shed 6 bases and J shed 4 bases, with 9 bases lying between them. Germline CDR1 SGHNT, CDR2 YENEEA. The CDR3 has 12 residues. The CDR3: CASRGVPTEAFF. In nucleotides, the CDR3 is TGTGCCAGCAGGGGGGTCCCCACTGAAGCTTTCTTT.